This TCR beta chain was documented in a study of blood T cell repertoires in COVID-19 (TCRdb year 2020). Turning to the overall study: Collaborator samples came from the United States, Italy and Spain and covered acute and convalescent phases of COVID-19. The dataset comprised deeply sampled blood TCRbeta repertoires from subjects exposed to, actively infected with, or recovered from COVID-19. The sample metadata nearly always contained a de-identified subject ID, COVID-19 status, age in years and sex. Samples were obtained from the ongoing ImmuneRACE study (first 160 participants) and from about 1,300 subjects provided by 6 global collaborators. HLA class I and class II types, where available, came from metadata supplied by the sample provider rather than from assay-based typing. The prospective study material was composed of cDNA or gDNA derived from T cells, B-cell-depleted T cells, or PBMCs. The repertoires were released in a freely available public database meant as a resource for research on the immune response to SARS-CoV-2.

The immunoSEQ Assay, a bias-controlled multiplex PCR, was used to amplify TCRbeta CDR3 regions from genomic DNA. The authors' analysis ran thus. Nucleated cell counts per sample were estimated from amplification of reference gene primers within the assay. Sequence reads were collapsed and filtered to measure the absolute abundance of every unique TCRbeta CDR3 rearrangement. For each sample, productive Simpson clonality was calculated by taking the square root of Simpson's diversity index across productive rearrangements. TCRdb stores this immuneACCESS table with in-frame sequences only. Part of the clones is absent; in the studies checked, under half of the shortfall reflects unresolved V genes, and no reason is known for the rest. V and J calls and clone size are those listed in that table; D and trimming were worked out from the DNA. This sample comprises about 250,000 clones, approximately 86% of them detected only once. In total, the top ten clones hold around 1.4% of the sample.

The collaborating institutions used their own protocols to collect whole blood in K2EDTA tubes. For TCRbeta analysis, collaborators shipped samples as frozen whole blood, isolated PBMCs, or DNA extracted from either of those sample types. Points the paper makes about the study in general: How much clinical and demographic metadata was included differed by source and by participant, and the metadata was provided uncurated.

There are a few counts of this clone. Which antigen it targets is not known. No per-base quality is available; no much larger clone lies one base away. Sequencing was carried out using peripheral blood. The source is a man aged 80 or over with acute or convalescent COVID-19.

CDR3 region: CASSFGQHTGELFF. The DNA sequence follows: TGTGCCAGCAGCTTTGGACAGCACACCGGGGAGCTGTTTTTT. The sequence is built from TRBV7-3 and TRBJ2-2, with TRBD1 perhaps the D gene, on 6 matching bases. V was cut back by 3 bases and J by 3 bases, leaving a gap of 8 bases between them. The CDR3 has 14 amino acids, counting the end cysteine and phenylalanine. Only the CDR3 region is kept as DNA, spanning 42 bases read in frame from base 1. CDR1 SGHTA and CDR2 FQGTGA are derived from the germline V gene. Supplemented by the reference TRBV7-3 and TRBJ2-2 proteins around the CDR3, the complete variable domain is GAGVSQTPSNKVTEKGKYVELRCDPISGHTALYWYRQSLGQGPEFLIYFQGTGAADDSGLPNDRFFAVRPEGSVSTLKIQRTERGDSAVYLCASSFGQHTGELFFGEGSRLTVL.